This T cell receptor beta chain was captured in a study of OX40 agonist ivuxolimab in advanced cancers. About the study: Ivuxolimab, an agonistic anti-OX40 (CD134) antibody, was given to patients. Findings and limits, study-wide: Antigen specificity of clonally expanded peripheral T cells was not established. Expanded clones tended on average to be more numerous among CD8+ T cells than CD4+.

Data came from immunoSEQ multiplex PCR; TCRdb stores just in-frame clones and leaves some out. This table holds around 100,000 clones, 85% to 95% found once. The ends lost 3 bases at V and 5 bases at J; junction bases unmatched: 4. Germline V gene data show CDR1 as LNHDA and CDR2 as SQIVND (reference sequence). CDR3 size: 14 residues. In the case of this clone: Its target is not known.

This sequence was found in an adult with an advanced solid tumor such as melanoma, head and neck, liver or kidney cancer. The source was CD4+ or CD8+ T cells sorted from blood, collected in a trial of the OX40 agonist ivuxolimab. The chain has TRBV19 and TRBJ2-1; 7 bases map to TRBD2. DNA for the CDR3: TGTGCCAGTAGTATGGGAGGGCCCCACAATGAGCAGTTCTTC. This sequence encodes CASSMGGPHNEQFF.